These 6 T cell receptor beta chains share one sample of origin, sequenced in a study of T cell repertoires in cytomegalovirus infection (dated by TCRdb to about 2019). The treatment or condition label of this sample denotes: in vitro stimulation with specific CMV peptide epitopes to enrich CMV-specific T cells. Reads for this sample came from an Illumina HiSeq 1500. TCRdb handled the public reads itself, with Q25 trimming in fastp and clone calling in MiXCR, and kept productive beta chains. Each CDR3 protein appears once, grouped with its most common genes and DNA. The sample table holds around 900,000 distinct CDR3 sequences, of which around a third were seen once. The ten largest make up over 12% of the sample. These receptors' targets are unknown. This specimen consisted of cultured CD8+ T cells from PBMCs, obtained from culture after CMV antigen stimulation. The receptors derive from a human donor in good health (CMV status not recorded). Some clones in this sample may be carry-over from other donors' samples.

This sequence joins TRBV19 and TRBJ1-1, with D possibly being TRBD1 (5 bases). This CDR3 is 12 amino acids long. Germline CDR1 and CDR2: LNHDA and SQIVND (reference sequence). V was trimmed by 7 bases and J by 5 bases, leaving 11 bases between them. DNA of the CDR3: TGTGCCAGTATCTGGGGGAGGACTGAAGCTTTCTTT. Encoded protein: CASIWGRTEAFF.

CDR3 sequence: CASSIQGSLNYGYTF. The CDR3 nucleotides are TGTGCCAGCAGTATCCAGGGGTCCCTTAACTATGGCTACACCTTC. The chain combines TRBV27 with TRBJ1-2; TRBD1 is a possible D gene (6 bases). Trimming cost V 5 bases and J 1 base, with 14 bases left between them. Germline CDR1 and CDR2: MNHEY and SMNVEV (reference sequence). This CDR3 spans 15 amino acids.

The chain employs TRBV12-3 or TRBV12-4 and TRBJ2-3; TRBD2 aligns across 12 bases. The ends lost 5 bases at V and 6 bases at J; junction bases unmatched: 6. The CDR3 consists of 15 residues. The CDR3 coding sequence is TGTGCCAGCAGTCGACTAGCGGGGGTGGAGGATACGCAGTATTTT. This gives the protein CASSRLAGVEDTQYF.

The V gene is TRBV7-2, the J gene TRBJ2-2, with 13 nucleotides matching TRBD2. The length of the CDR3 is 15 residues. CDR1 SGHTA and CDR2 FQGNSA come from the germline V gene. V lost 8 bases, J lost 4 bases, and 4 bases stayed unmatched. The CDR3 DNA reads TGTGCCAGCGGCTGGACTAGCGGGGGCACCGGGGAGCTGTTTTTT. Its protein product is CASGWTSGGTGELFF.

In this sample, this clonotype turned up many times. The rearrangement links TRBV7-9 to TRBJ1-2, with D uncertain. Per the germline V gene, CDR1 is SEHNR and CDR2 is FQNEAQ (reference sequence). The CDR3 is 15 residues long. Trimming cost V 3 bases and J 7 bases, with 18 bases left between them. In nucleotides, the CDR3 is TGTGCCAGCAGCTTTTTGAGGCAATGGTTACTTGGCTACACCTTC. Translation: CASSFLRQWLLGYTF.

This clonotype has more than one count but fewer than ten. The V call is TRBV5-5, the J call TRBJ1-6; TRBD1 is a possible D gene (5 bases). The V end lost 6 bases, the J end lost 1 base, and 17 bases lay between the germline ends. Looked up from germline, CDR1 is SGHKS and CDR2 is YYEKEE (reference sequence). The CDR3 contains 17 residues. CDR3 sequence: CASNDRDQGSYNSPLHF. DNA of the CDR3: TGTGCCAGCAACGACCGGGACCAAGGGTCCTATAATTCACCCCTCCACTTT. Full variable domain (rest looked up from reference TRBV5-5 and TRBJ1-6): DAGVTQSPTHLIKTRGQQVTLRCSPISGHKSVSWYQQVLGQGPQFIFQYYEKEERGRGNFPDRFSARQFPNYSSELNVNALLLGDSALYLCASNDRDQGSYNSPLHFGNGTRLTVT.